This TCR beta chain is drawn from a study of T cells in Graves' hyperthyroidism and ophthalmopathy. Study-level findings and limits: In blood, most of the thyroid clonotypes expanded above 0.001 were also present.

The table lists this clonotype with a few counts. No antigen is known for it. The study based diagnoses on clinical symptoms, serum thyroxine and TRAb, thyroid ultrasound and orbital computed tomography. Germline V gene data show CDR1 as LNHDA and CDR2 as SQIVND (reference sequence). Trimming cost V 4 bases and J 5 bases; bases outside gene matches: 9. The CDR3 is 15 residues long. What was amplified from RNA transcripts were TCR beta CDR3 regions. A first-round RT-PCR of the TCR CDR3 used the HTBI primer set. TCRdb independently ran MiXCR on the multiplex PCR reads; one entry per CDR3 protein. The sample includes roughly 400,000 distinct CDR3 sequences, roughly 13% of them seen just once.

Material for sequencing was blood. The receptor's source is a man aged 45 to 65 with Graves' ophthalmopathy. This rearrangement joins TRBV19 to TRBJ1-1; 8 bases line up with TRBD1. The CDR3 loop reads CASSTPYRGWTEAFF. The CDR3 bases are TGTGCCAGTAGTACCCCCTACAGGGGGTGGACTGAAGCTTTCTTT.